This T cell receptor (beta chain) was identified during a study of blood T cell repertoires in COVID-19. Germline CDR1 is SGHTA and CDR2 is FQGNSA. CDR3 length: 16 amino acids. Trimming cost V 7 bases and J 0 bases; bases outside gene matches: 11. In the study's own analysis: Amplified reference gene primers provided the basis for estimating nucleated cell counts. The method was immunoSEQ multiplex PCR; TCRdb's version includes in-frame clones alone and lacks a portion of them. From that table come the V and J calls and clone size; the DNA was used to work out D and trimming. The sample contains about 350,000 clones, about nine tenths of which appear only once. Enrolment of Seattle patients took place during active infection, and they were followed longitudinally.

The rearrangement uses TRBV7-2 and TRBJ1-1; 7 bases map to TRBD1. This clonotype was sampled from a woman in her sixties with COVID-19, enrolled during active disease. Sample: peripheral blood. This CDR3 is CASNRQGALMNTEAFF. Here the CDR3 DNA reads TGTGCCAGCAACCGACAGGGAGCCCTAATGAACACTGAAGCTTTCTTT.